The clone carrying this T cell receptor (beta chain) was recorded many times. Its target is unknown. These data originate in a study of human T cells and chemical hapten exposure. The study, taken as a whole, reports: Donor immune responses may differ from healthy people's, since all donors had alopecia. Controls formed significantly fewer large CDR3 similarity clusters than expanded TCRs did.

Time point defined: patch test 3, about 24 weeks after DPC sensitization. Treatment specified: therapeutic diphenylcyclopropenone sensitization with weekly scalp DPC. Patch tests were applied only after blood draws. Looked up from germline, CDR1 is MNHEY and CDR2 is SVGEGT. This CDR3 contains 15 residues. The V segment lost 2 bases and the J segment 5 bases; nucleotides outside the gene matches: 4. TCRdb re-derived calls from the RACE reads in MiXCR, one entry per CDR3 protein. The table has about 64,000 distinct CDR3 sequences, about 10% seen once. This chain uses TRBV6-2 or TRBV6-3 with TRBJ1-5; the match to TRBD1 covers 9 bases. This sequence originates from a woman in her twenties or thirties with alopecia areata. Some clones in this sample may be carry-over from other donors' samples. The sequencing here drew on whole blood, taken in connection with sensitization to the hapten diphenylcyclopropenone (DPC). CDR3 sequence (DNA): TGTGCCAGCAGTTACCCCGGACAGGGGTATCAGCCCCAGCATTTT. Protein product: CASSYPGQGYQPQHF.